The clone carrying this T cell receptor (beta chain) was recorded at least ten times. Via MiXCR, TCRdb re-called the 5' RACE reads, giving one row per CDR3 protein. Seen here are around 310,000 distinct CDR3 sequences, 3% to 4.5% observed once, and the top ten hold approximately 25%. These data are taken from a study of T cells after yellow fever vaccination. V dropped 4 bases and J dropped 5 bases, with 5 bases sitting between them. The CDR3 has 11 residues. The chain carries TRBV12-3 or TRBV12-4 and TRBJ1-2, with no clear D. This specimen was PBMCs, taken 5 days after the yellow fever booster vaccination. The receptor was isolated from a man aged 18 to 30 who received the YFV17D yellow fever vaccine. As DNA, the CDR3 is TGTGCCAGCAGTTCCCTTTATGGCTACACCTTC. Its translation is CASSSLYGYTF.